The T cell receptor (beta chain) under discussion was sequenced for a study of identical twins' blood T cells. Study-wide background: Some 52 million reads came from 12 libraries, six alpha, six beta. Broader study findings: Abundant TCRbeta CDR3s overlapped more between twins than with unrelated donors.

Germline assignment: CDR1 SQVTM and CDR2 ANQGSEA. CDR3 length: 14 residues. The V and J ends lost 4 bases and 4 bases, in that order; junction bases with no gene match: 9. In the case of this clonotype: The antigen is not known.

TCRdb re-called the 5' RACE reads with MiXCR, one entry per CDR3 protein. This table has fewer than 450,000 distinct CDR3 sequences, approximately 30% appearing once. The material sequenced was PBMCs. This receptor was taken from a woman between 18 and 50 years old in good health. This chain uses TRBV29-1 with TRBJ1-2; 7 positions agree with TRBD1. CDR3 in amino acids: CSVGSNRGAYGYTF. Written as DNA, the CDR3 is TGCAGCGTTGGTTCCAACAGGGGAGCCTATGGCTACACCTTC.